The source of this T cell receptor beta chain is a study of technical replicates of blood from a few donors. Germline lookup yields CDR1 SGHDT and CDR2 YYEEEE. CDR3 size: 15 residues. With V trimmed by 2 bases and J by 4 bases, 4 bases remained unmatched. Profiling relied on immunoSEQ multiplex PCR, and the TCRdb table lists in-frame clones only, not all of them. The sample has around 65,000 clones, approximately 84% seen once. Input material: PBMCs. This receptor was taken from a human donor in good health. Some clones in this sample may be carry-over from other donors' samples. The rearrangement joins TRBV5-6 to TRBJ1-3; 9 bases match TRBD1. CDR3 in amino acids: CASSFRDRAGNTIYF. The CDR3 nucleotides are TGTGCCAGCAGCTTCCGGGACAGGGCAGGAAACACCATATATTTT.